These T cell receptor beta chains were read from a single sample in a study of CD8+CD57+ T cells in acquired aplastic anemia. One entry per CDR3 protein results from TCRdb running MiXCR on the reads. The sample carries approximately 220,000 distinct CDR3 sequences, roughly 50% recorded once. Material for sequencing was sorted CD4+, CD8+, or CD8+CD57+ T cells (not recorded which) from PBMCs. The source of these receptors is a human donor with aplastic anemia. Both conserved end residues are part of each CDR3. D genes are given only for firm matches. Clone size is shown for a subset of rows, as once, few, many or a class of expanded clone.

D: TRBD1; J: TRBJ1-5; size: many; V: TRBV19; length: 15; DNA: TGTGCCAGTAGTATCAGGGGGGGGGTGAATCAGCCCCAGCATTTT; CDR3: CASSIRGGVNQPQHF
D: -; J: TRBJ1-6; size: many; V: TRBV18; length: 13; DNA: TGTGCCAGCTCACCATCCAGGGATTCACCCCTCCACTTT; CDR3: CASSPSRDSPLHF
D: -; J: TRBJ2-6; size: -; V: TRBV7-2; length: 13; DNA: TGTGCCAGCAGCCCCGACCAGGACTACGTCCTGACTTTC; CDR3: CASSPDQDYVLTF
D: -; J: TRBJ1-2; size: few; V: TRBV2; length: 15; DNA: TGTGCCAGCAGTGAAGGGGACATCCAACCTATTGGCTACACCTTC; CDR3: CASSEGDIQPIGYTF
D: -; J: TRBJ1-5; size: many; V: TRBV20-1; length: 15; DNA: TGCAGTGCCCTTGGGGGGAGGGGCCTCAATCAGCCCCAGCATTTT; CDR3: CSALGGRGLNQPQHF
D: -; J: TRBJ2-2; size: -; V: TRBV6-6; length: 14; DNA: TGTGCCAGCAGTTACGGGGGCCATAGCGGGGAGCTGTTTTTT; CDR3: CASSYGGHSGELFF
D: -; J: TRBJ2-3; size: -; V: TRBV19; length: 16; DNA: TGTGCCAGTAGTATAGGTGACACCTCACTGGCAGATACGCAGTATTTT; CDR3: CASSIGDTSLADTQYF
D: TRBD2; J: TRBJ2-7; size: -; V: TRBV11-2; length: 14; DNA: TGTGCCAGCAGCTTATTGCGGGGGGCTTACGAGCAGTACTTC; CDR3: CASSLLRGAYEQYF
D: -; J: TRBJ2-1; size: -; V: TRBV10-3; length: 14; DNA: TGTGCCATCAGCATCAGCAGGGGAGCCTATGAGCAGTTCTTC; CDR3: CAISISRGAYEQFF
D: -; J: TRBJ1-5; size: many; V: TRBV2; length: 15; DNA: TGTGCCAGCCACCTGGGACAACTCCACAATCAGCCCCAGCATTTT; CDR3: CASHLGQLHNQPQHF
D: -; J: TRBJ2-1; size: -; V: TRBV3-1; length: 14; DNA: TGTGCCAGCAGCCAAGGGGGGTCCTACAATGAGCAGTTCTTC; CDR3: CASSQGGSYNEQFF
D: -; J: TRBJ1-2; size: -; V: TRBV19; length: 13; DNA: TGTGCCAGTAGTATTGACAGAAATTATGGCTACACCTTC; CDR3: CASSIDRNYGYTF
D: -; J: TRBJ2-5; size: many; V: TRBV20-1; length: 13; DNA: TGCAGTGCTAGAGGGGCTAGCTGGGAGACCCAGTACTTC; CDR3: CSARGASWETQYF
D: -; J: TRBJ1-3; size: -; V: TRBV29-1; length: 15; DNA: TGCAGCGCCCGACTCGACCCGTACTCTGGAAACACCATATATTTT; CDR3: CSARLDPYSGNTIYF
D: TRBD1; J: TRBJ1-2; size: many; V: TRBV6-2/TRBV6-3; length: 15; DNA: TGTGCCAGCAGGACAGGGGGCGAGAGGAAGATTGGCTACACCTTC; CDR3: CASRTGGERKIGYTF
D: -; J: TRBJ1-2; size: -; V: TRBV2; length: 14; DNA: TGTGCCAGCAATTTGGGAATCGAGAGCTATGGCTACACCTTC; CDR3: CASNLGIESYGYTF
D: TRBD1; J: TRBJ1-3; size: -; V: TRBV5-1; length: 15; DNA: TGCGCCAGCAGCATGACAGGGCTATCTGGAAACACCATATATTTT; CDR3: CASSMTGLSGNTIYF
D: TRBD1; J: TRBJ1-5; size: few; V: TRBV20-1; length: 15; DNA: TGCAGTGCTAGGCTTAGGGGGACAGGGGATCAGCCCCAGCATTTT; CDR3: CSARLRGTGDQPQHF
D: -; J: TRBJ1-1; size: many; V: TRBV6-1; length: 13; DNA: TGTGCCAGCAGTGACCGGGGGGGCGATGGGGCTTTCTTT; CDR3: CASSDRGGDGAFF
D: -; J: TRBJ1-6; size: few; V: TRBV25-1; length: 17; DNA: TGTGCCAGCAGCGCAGGGGACCAGAGCTCCTATAATTCACCCCTCCACTTT; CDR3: CASSAGDQSSYNSPLHF
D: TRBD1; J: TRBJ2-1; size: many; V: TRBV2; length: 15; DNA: TGTGCCTCCGACCGGGACAGGGGTCCGATTAATGAGCAGTTCTTC; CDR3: CASDRDRGPINEQFF
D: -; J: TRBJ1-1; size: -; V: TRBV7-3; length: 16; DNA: TGTGCCAGCAGCCCCGAGGGGCAGGGATCGAACACTGAAGCTTTCTTT; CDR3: CASSPEGQGSNTEAFF
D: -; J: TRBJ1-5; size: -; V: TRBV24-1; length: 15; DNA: TGTGCCACCAGTGATCCACGGGCCGGCAATCAGCCCCAGCATTTT; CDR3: CATSDPRAGNQPQHF
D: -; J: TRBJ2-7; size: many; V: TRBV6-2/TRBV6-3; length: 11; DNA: TGTGCCAGCAAAGACACCTACGAGCAGTACTTC; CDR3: CASKDTYEQYF
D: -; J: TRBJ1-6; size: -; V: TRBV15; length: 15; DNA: TGTGCCGCCAGCAGTGAAGGGGAGGAGAATTCACCCCTCCACTTT; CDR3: CAASSEGEENSPLHF
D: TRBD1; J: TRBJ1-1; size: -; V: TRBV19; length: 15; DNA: TGTGCCAGTAGTATCGACGGGACAGTCGGCACTGAAGCTTTCTTT; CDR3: CASSIDGTVGTEAFF
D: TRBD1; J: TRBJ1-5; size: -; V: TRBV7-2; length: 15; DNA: TGTGCCAGCAGCTTAGGCGGGACAGCGAATCAGCCCCAGCATTTT; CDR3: CASSLGGTANQPQHF
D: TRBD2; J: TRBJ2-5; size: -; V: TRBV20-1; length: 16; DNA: TGCAGTGCTAGACCTACTAGCGGGGGGAGTAAAGAGACCCAGTACTTC; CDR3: CSARPTSGGSKETQYF
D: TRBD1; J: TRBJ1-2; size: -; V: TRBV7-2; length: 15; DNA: TGCGCCAGCAGCCATCCGGGACAGGGGGTTTATGGCTACACCTTC; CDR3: CASSHPGQGVYGYTF
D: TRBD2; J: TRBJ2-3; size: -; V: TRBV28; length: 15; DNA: TGTGCTATCACTTCGGGGGGGGACGGCACAGATACGCAGTATTTT; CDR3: CAITSGGDGTDTQYF
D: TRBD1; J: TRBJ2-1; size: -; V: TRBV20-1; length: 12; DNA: TGCAGTGCTTCAGGGGGCAGGGGTGAGCAGTTCTTC; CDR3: CSASGGRGEQFF
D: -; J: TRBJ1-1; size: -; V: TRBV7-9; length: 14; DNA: TGTGCCAGCACTTTTGGGGCCGGGGACACTGAAGCTTTCTTT; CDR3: CASTFGAGDTEAFF
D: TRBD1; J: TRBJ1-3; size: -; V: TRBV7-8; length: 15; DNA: TGTGCCAGCAGCCCGACAGGGATAAGTGGAAACACCATATATTTT; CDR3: CASSPTGISGNTIYF
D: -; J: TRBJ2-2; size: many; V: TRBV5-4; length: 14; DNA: TGTGCCAGCAGCTTGTCTGGGGACACCGGGGAGCTGTTTTTT; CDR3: CASSLSGDTGELFF
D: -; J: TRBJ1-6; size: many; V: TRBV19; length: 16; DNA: TGTGCCAGTAGTTCCCAGGGGCGCGCATATAATTCACCCCTCCACTTT; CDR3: CASSSQGRAYNSPLHF
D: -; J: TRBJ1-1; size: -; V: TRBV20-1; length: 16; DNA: TGCAGTGCTAGAATCGACAATCTGGGGGCGAACACTGAAGCTTTCTTT; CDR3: CSARIDNLGANTEAFF
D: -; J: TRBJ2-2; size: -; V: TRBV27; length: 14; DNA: TGTGCCAGCAGTGCCGGCATGGCGGCCGGGGAGCTGTTTTTT; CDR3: CASSAGMAAGELFF
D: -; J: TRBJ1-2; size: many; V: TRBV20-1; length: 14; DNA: TGCAGTGCTAGAAGAGGGGTCGTGAACTATGGCTACACCTTC; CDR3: CSARRGVVNYGYTF
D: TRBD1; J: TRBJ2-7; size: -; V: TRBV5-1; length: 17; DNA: TGCGCCAGCAGCTCGCAATACCCGGGACAGCGAGTCTACGAGCAGTACTTC; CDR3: CASSSQYPGQRVYEQYF
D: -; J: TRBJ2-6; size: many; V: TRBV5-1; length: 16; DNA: TGCGCCAGCAGCTTGACGGGGGCTGCTGGGGCCAACGTCCTGACTTTC; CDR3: CASSLTGAAGANVLTF
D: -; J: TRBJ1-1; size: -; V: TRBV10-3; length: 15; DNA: TGTGCCATCAGTGAGTCATCTTTGCCGAACACTGAAGCTTTCTTT; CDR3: CAISESSLPNTEAFF
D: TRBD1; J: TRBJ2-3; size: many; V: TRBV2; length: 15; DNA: TGTGCCAGCACCCCGGACAGGGGTGTCACAGATACGCAGTATTTT; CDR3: CASTPDRGVTDTQYF
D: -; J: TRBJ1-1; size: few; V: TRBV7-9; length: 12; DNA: TGTGCCAGCAGCTTGGGACACGGTGAAGCTTTCTTT; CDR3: CASSLGHGEAFF
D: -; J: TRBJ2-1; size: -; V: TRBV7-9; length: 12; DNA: TGTGCCAGCAGCAGTATAGCAGATGAGCAGTTCTTC; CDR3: CASSSIADEQFF
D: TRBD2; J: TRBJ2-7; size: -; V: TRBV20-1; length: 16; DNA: TGCAGTGCCATAGGGACTAGCGGGATAAGATCCTACGAGCAGTACTTC; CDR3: CSAIGTSGIRSYEQYF
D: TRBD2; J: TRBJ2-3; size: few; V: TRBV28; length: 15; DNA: TGTGCCAGCAGTCGGACTAGCGGGGTCCCCGGTACGCAGTATTTT; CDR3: CASSRTSGVPGTQYF
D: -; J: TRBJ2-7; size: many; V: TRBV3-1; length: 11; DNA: TGTGCCAGCAGTTTCTCTAACGAGCAGTACTTC; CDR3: CASSFSNEQYF